The next 8 T cell receptor beta chains were all read from a single sample in a study of blood T cell repertoires in COVID-19. The method was immunoSEQ multiplex PCR; TCRdb's version includes in-frame clones alone and lacks a portion of them. The data hold some 400,000 clones, with more than 75% observed a single time. Sequencing input: peripheral blood. The receptors come from a human donor with acute or convalescent COVID-19. The donor label of this sample is uncertain.

V gene TRBV5-1 combines with J gene TRBJ2-7; maybe TRBD1 (6 bases). The CDR3 covers 16 residues. The V gene's germline CDR1 is SGHRS and CDR2 YFSETQ. The V end lost 1 base, the J end lost 6 bases, and 20 bases lay between the germline ends. CDR3 sequence (DNA): TGCGCCAGCAGCTTGTTCCAGGGGAACCTGAGGAGCGAGCAGTACTTC. Amino acid sequence: CASSLFQGNLRSEQYF.

This chain uses TRBV9 with TRBJ1-2; the D is unclear. V dropped 3 bases and J dropped 0 bases, with 12 bases sitting between them. The CDR3 covers 15 residues. Germline assignment: CDR1 SGDLS and CDR2 YYNGEE. The CDR3 sequence: CASSGAEEANYGYTF. In DNA, the CDR3 is TGTGCCAGCAGCGGCGCCGAGGAAGCTAACTATGGCTACACCTTC.

The rearrangement uses TRBV3-1 (or the pseudogene TRBV3-2) and TRBJ1-5, with 7 nucleotides matching TRBD1. J was trimmed by 1 base and V by 4 bases; bases with no gene match: 4. Germline CDR1 and CDR2: LGHDT and YNNKEL (reference sequence). This CDR3 comprises 15 residues. CDR3 amino acids: CASSPTGRSNQPQHF. CDR3 nucleotide sequence: TGTGCCAGCAGCCCGACAGGGAGGAGCAATCAGCCCCAGCATTTT.

This chain links TRBV6-2 or TRBV6-3 with TRBJ2-7; no reliable D call. The CDR3 contains 14 residues. V dropped 3 bases and J dropped 0 bases, with 9 bases sitting between them. Germline CDR1 and CDR2: MNHEY and SVGEGT. The CDR3 is CASSYGRVSYEQYF. The CDR3 nucleotides read TGTGCCAGCAGTTATGGTCGGGTCTCCTACGAGCAGTACTTC.

V gene TRBV2 combines with J gene TRBJ1-4; D call uncertain. V lost 1 base to trimming and J lost 5 bases, with 11 bases between them. The CDR3 runs to 15 residues. Germline CDR1 and CDR2: SNHLY and FYNNEI. The CDR3 reads CASSEDGWPNEKLFF. CDR3 DNA sequence: TGTGCCAGCAGTGAAGACGGGTGGCCAAATGAAAAACTGTTTTTT.

This clone was seen a few times. This chain uses TRBV4-2 with TRBJ1-1; 8 bases match TRBD1. Germline values: CDR1 LGHNA, CDR2 YNFKEQ. The V and J ends lost 5 bases and 3 bases, in that order; junction bases with no gene match: 5. The CDR3 is made up of 14 amino acids. CDR3 residues: CASSYSQGDTEAFF. In DNA, the CDR3 is TGTGCCAGCAGCTATTCACAGGGGGACACTGAAGCTTTCTTT.

V and J are TRBV5-6 and TRBJ2-6; perhaps TRBD1 as D (6 bases). This CDR3 is 19 amino acids long. V lost 4 bases and J 0 bases, leaving 20 bases between the germline ends. Germline values: CDR1 SGHDT, CDR2 YYEEEE. This chain's CDR3 is CASSRPHDRFYSGANVLTF. CDR3 bases: TGTGCCAGCAGCCGACCCCACGACAGGTTTTACTCTGGGGCCAACGTCCTGACTTTC.

This clone was counted only a few times. The chain couples TRBV29-1 to TRBJ1-2; no firm D call. Trimming took off 3 bases at V and 2 bases at J, with 10 bases between the two ends. CDR3 length: 13 residues. Germline values: CDR1 SQVTM, CDR2 ANQGSEA. The CDR3 DNA reads TGCAGCGTTGACTGGGCGAAGAACTATGGCTACACCTTC. Its protein is CSVDWAKNYGYTF.